The rows below give T cell receptor beta chains drawn from one sample of a study of molecular identifiers for immune sequencing clone quantification. In TCRdb, the PCR reads were re-called with MiXCR into one record per CDR3 protein. The sample lists hundreds of thousands of distinct CDR3 sequences, 24% occurring once. Material for sequencing was naive CD8+ T cells from blood, with Jurkat cell RNA spiked in. The receptors originated from a human donor in good health. Some libraries in this study had Jurkat cell RNA spiked in. The CDR3 runs from the conserved cysteine through the conserved F or W. A D gene is named only where the DNA matches it firmly. A row's size may be missing; if present it is once, few, many or a size class.

clone_size j_call v_call d_call cdr3_aa
- TRBJ2-3 TRBV6-1 TRBD2 CASIASGDSTDTQYF
many TRBJ2-2 TRBV7-9 TRBD2 CASSLLAGDVEELFF
- TRBJ1-2 TRBV19 TRBD1 CANSSGRPGQGYGYTF
few TRBJ1-3 TRBV4-3 - CASSQGIGTISGNTIYF
few TRBJ1-3 TRBV4-1 - CASSQDGQGYLSGNTIYF
few TRBJ1-2 TRBV5-1 - CASSSGPGHTF
many TRBJ2-3 TRBV2 TRBD2 CASSGLAAYTQYF
many TRBJ2-5 TRBV18 - CASSPSTIQETQYF
- TRBJ2-7 TRBV2 - CASSPGTITYEQYF
few TRBJ2-3 TRBV6-6 TRBD2 CASSSLAGGPSDTQYF
few TRBJ1-1 TRBV9 - CASSVGGGENTEAFF
few TRBJ1-1 TRBV5-6 TRBD1 CASSATGQGYTEAFF
many TRBJ2-5 TRBV7-2 - CASSLGEYQETQYF
few TRBJ1-6 TRBV19 TRBD1 CASSDRGGSYNSPLHF
few TRBJ1-3 TRBV29-1 - CSVELGTADTIYF
many TRBJ2-7 TRBV4-1 - CASSQEWGAYEQYF
- TRBJ1-1 TRBV19 - CASNLGATEAFF
few TRBJ1-2 TRBV4-3 - CASSQDPLTGGSTYGYTF
- TRBJ2-4 TRBV7-2 - CASSLWEGPAAKNIQYF
many TRBJ1-1 TRBV19 - CASTDGSNTEAFF
many TRBJ1-1 TRBV24-1 - CATSDLGVGPQGTEAFF
- TRBJ2-1 TRBV28 - CASSISFGGGSYNEQFF
- TRBJ2-5 TRBV2 TRBD2 CASSENLLAGAGSETQYF
- TRBJ2-4 TRBV27 - CASAHSLPAKNIQYF
many TRBJ2-1 TRBV7-2 TRBD2 CASSLLLGGGNEQFF
- TRBJ2-5 TRBV7-6 TRBD2 CASSILAANFQETQYF
many TRBJ1-1 TRBV3-1 - CASEGDKAEAFF
- TRBJ2-7 TRBV28 - CASSFRGEVSYEQYF
- TRBJ2-3 TRBV20-1 - CSAPVDTQYF
- TRBJ2-7 TRBV2 - CASSEDRSYEQYF
many TRBJ2-7 TRBV6-5 TRBD1 CASSYAGQVEQYF
few TRBJ2-7 TRBV30 - CAWSDTLEQYF
few TRBJ2-7 TRBV5-6 - CASSLAGTGTYEQYF
- TRBJ2-3 TRBV5-4 TRBD2 CASSGTTSGVTDTQYF
few TRBJ1-1 TRBV7-9 - CASSLSAGTNTEAFF
- TRBJ1-4 TRBV4-3 - CASGHVRNEKLFF
few TRBJ2-7 TRBV4-3 - CASSLLPGNEQYF
- TRBJ2-1 TRBV11-1 TRBD1 CASSLPVAQGAGNEQFF
- TRBJ2-7 TRBV5-8 - CASSLDLGGSYEQYF
- TRBJ2-7 TRBV5-5 - CASSYRDLPYEQYF
many TRBJ1-4 TRBV7-2 TRBD1 CASSPGTGATNEKLFF
many TRBJ2-3 TRBV5-6 - CASSEQGQQFDTDTQYF
- TRBJ1-5 TRBV19 TRBD1 CASRVQGGRHQPQHF
few TRBJ1-1 TRBV10-3 - CAISESAAEAFF
many TRBJ2-3 TRBV5-4 TRBD1 CASSLRTGFPDTQYF
few TRBJ1-5 TRBV19 TRBD1 CASSIGTGVGQPQHF
- TRBJ2-7 TRBV4-3 - CASSQALPYEQYF
many TRBJ1-1 TRBV5-1 TRBD1 CASSYGQANTEAFF
- TRBJ2-4 TRBV11-2 - CASSLEVARRIAKNIQYF
- TRBJ2-7 TRBV4-1 - CASSQETGHGESYEQNF
- TRBJ2-1 TRBV6-2/TRBV6-3 TRBD1 CASSYVPRGIAYNEQFF
few TRBJ2-7 TRBV6-5 - CASSYPAGYGYEQYF
- TRBJ2-3 TRBV18 - CASSPGLLTDTQYF